This T cell receptor beta chain was sequenced in a study of T cells after somatic rescue of genetic block. Method: immunoSEQ multiplex PCR; TCRdb's copy keeps in-frame clones and lacks some. The sample shows around 57,000 clones, approximately 96% of them seen only once. Germline V gene data show CDR1 as MNHEY and CDR2 as SMNVEV (reference sequence). CDR3 length: 13 residues. V was shortened by 2 bases and J by 9 bases, with 10 bases between the two germline ends. Sequenced: peripheral blood mononuclear cells (PBMCs). V gene TRBV27 combines with J gene TRBJ2-2, with no clear D. This receptor was obtained from a child under two years old. The CDR3: CASSLRVARELFF. The CDR3 coding sequence is TGTGCCAGCAGTTTAAGAGTGGCTCGGGAGCTGTTTTTT.